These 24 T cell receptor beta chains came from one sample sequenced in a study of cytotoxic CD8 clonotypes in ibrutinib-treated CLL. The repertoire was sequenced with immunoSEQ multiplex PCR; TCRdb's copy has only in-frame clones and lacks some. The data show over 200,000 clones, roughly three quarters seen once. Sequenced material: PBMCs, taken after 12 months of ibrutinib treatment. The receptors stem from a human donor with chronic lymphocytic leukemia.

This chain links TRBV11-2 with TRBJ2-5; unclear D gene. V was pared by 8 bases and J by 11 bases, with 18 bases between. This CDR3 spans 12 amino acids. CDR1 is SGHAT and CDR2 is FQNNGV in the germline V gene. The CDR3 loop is CASGRAFGQQYF. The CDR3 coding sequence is TGTGCCAGCGGAAGAGCGTTCGGGCAGCAGTACTTC.

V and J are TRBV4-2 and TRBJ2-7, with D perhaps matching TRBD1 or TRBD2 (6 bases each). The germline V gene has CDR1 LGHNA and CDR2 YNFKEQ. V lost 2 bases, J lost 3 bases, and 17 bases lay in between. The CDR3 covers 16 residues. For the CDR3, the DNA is TGTGCCAGCAGCCAAACGGGGGCGAGGGCCTACTACGAGCAGTACTTC. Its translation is CASSQTGARAYYEQYF.

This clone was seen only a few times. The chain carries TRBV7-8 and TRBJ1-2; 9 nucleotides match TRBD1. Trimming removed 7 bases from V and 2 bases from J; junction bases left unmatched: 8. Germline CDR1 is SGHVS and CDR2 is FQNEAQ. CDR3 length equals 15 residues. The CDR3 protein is CASISHGTGNYGYTF. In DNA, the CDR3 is TGTGCCAGCATCTCGCATGGGACAGGGAACTATGGCTACACCTTC.

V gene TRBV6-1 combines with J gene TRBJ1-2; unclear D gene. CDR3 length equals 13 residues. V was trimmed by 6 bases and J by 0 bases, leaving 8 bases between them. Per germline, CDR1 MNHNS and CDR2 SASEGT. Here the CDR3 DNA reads TGTGCCAGCAGCCCTAAGGCTAACTATGGCTACACCTTC. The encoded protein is CASSPKANYGYTF.

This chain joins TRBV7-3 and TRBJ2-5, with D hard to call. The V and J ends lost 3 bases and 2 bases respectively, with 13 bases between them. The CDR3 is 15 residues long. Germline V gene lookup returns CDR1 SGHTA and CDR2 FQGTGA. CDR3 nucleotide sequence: TGTGCCAGCAGCTTCAGCACGGCGCCTCAAGAGACCCAGTACTTC. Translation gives CASSFSTAPQETQYF.

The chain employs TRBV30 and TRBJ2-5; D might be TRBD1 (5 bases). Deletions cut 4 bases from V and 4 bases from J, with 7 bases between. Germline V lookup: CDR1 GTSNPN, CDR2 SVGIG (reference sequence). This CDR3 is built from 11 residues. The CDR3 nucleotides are TGTGCCTGGATGGGGCTAGAGACCCAGTACTTC. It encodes CAWMGLETQYF.

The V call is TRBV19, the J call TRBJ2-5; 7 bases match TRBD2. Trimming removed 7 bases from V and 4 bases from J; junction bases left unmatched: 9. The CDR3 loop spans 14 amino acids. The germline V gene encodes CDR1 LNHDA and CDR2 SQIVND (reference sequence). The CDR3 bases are TGTGCCAGTACCCTCACGGGAGGCGGAGAGACCCAGTACTTC. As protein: CASTLTGGGETQYF. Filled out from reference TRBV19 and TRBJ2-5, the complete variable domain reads DGGITQSPKYLFRKEGQNVTLSCEQNLNHDAMYWYRQDPGQGLRLIYYSQIVNDFQKGDIAEGYSVSREKKESFPLTVTSAQKNPTAFYLCASTLTGGGETQYFGPGTRLLVL.

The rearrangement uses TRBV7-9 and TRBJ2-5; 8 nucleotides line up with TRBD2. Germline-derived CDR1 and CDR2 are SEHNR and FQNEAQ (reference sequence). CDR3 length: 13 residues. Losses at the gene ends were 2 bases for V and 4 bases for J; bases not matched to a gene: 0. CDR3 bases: TGTGCCAGCAGCTTAACTAGCGGAGAGACCCAGTACTTC. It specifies CASSLTSGETQYF.

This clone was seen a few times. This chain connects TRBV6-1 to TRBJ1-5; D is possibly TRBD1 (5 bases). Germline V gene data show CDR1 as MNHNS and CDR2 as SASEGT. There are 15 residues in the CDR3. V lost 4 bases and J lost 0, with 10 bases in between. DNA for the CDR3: TGTGCCAGCAGTGTGACAGTTTATAGCAATCAGCCCCAGCATTTT. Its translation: CASSVTVYSNQPQHF.

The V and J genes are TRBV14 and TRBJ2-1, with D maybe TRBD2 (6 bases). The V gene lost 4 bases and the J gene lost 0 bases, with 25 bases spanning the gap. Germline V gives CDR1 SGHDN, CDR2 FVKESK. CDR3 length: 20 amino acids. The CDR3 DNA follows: TGTGCCAGCAGCCCCATCCGAGCTGGGCGGGGCCCCAGCTCCTACAATGAGCAGTTCTTC. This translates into CASSPIRAGRGPSSYNEQFF. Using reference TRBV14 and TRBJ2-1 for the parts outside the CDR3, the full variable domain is EAGVTQFPSHSVIEKGQTVTLRCDPISGHDNLYWYRRVMGKEIKFLLHFVKESKQDESGMPNNRFLAERTGGTYSTLKVQPAELEDSGVYFCASSPIRAGRGPSSYNEQFFGPGTRLTVL.

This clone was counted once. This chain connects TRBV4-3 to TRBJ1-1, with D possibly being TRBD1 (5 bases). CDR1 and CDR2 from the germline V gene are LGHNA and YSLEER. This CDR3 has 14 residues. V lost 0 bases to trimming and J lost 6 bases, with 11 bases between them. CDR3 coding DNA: TGCGCCAGCAGCCAAGAGGGGGTTATGGCTGAAGCTTTCTTT. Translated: CASSQEGVMAEAFF.

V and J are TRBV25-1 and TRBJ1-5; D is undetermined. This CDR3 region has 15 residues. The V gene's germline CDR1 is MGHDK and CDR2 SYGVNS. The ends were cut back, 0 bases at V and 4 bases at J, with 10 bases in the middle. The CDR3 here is CASSEYGEDNQPQHF. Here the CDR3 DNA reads TGTGCCAGCAGTGAATATGGGGAGGATAATCAGCCCCAGCATTTT.

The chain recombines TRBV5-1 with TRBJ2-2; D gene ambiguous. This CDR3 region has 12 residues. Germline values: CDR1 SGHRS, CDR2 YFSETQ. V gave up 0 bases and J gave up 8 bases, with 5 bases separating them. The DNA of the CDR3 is TGCGCCAGCAGCTTGGAAAGAGGGGAGCTGTTTTTT. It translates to CASSLERGELFF.

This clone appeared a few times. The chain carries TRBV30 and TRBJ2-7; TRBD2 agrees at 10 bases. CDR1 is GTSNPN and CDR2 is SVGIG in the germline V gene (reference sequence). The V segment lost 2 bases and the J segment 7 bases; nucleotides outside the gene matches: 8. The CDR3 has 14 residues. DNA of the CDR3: TGTGCCTGGAGTATCAGCGGGAGGGCGGGAGAGCAGTACTTC. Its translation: CAWSISGRAGEQYF.

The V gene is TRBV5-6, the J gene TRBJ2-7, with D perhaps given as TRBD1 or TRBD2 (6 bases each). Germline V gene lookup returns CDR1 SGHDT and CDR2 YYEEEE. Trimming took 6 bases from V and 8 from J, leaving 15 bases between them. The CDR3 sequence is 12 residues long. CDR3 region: CASTRGPGQQYF. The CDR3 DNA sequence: TGTGCCAGCACCCGGGGGCCTGGGCAGCAGTACTTC.

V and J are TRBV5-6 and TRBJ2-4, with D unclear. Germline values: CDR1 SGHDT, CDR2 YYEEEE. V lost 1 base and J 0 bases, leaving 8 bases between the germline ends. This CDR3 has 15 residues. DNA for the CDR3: TGTGCCAGCAGCTTGAACACCCTAGCCAAAAACATTCAGTACTTC. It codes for CASSLNTLAKNIQYF.

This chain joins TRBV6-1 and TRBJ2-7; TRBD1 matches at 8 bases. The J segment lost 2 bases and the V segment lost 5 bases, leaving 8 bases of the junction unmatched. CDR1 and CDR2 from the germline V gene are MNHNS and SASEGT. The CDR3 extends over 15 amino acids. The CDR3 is CASSNPQGGPYEQYF. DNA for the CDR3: TGTGCCAGCAGTAACCCACAGGGGGGCCCCTACGAGCAGTACTTC.

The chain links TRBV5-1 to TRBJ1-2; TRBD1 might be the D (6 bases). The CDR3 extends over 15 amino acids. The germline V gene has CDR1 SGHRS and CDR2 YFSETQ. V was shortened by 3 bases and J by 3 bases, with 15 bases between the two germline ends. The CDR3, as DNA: TGCGCCAGCAGCTCGGTGACAGGAGGGTACTATGGCTACACCTTC. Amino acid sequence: CASSSVTGGYYGYTF.

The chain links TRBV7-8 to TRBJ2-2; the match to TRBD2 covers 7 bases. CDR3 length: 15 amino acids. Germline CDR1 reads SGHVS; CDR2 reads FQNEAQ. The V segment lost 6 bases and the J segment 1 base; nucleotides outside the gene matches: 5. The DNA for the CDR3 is TGTGCCAGCAGTGAGGGACTACTGAACACCGGGGAGCTGTTTTTT. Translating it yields CASSEGLLNTGELFF.

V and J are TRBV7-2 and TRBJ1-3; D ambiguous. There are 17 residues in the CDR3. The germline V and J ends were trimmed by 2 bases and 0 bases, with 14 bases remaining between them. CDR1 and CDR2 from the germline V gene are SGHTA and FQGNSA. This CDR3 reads CASSLNRQAISGNTIYF. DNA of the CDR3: TGTGCCAGCAGCTTAAATCGGCAGGCTATCTCTGGAAACACCATATATTTT.

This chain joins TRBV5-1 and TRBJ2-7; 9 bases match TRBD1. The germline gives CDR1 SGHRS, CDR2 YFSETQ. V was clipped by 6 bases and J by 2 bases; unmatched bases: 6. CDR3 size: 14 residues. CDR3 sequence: CASTLTGGTYEQYF. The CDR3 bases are TGCGCCAGCACCCTGACAGGGGGTACCTACGAGCAGTACTTC.

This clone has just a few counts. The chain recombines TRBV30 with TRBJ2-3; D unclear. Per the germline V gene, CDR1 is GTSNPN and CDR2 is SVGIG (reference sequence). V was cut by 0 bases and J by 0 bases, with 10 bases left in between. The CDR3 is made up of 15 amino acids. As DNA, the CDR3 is TGTGCCTGGAGTGTGGACGGTGCTAGCACAGATACGCAGTATTTT. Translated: CAWSVDGASTDTQYF.

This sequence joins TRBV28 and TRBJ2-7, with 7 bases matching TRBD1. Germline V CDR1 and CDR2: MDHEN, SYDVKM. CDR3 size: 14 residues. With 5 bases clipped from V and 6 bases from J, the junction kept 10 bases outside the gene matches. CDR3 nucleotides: TGTGCCAGCAGTCCCGGGACAGAGCCCTCCGAGCAGTACTTC. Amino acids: CASSPGTEPSEQYF.

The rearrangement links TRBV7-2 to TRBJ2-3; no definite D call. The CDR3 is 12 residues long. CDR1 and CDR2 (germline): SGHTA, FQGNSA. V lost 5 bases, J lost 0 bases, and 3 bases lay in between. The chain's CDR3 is CASSTSTDTQYF. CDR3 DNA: TGTGCCAGCAGCACTAGCACAGATACGCAGTATTTT.